A selection of T cell receptor beta chains follows, all from one sample in a study of cytomegalovirus exposure and HLA in healthy donors. Sequencing used immunoSEQ multiplex PCR; TCRdb keeps in-frame clones, though not all of them. The ten top clones account for more than 1.5%, within a sample of 100,000 to 150,000 clones. Material for sequencing was PBMCs. Receptor source: a man younger than 35 in good health and CMV-seronegative. Each CDR3 is given with its conserved first and last residue.

V	CDR3
TRBV21-1	CASPVTTDISYEQYF
TRBV28	CASRGTGIYEQYF
TRBV27	CASSEQGPASLFSGNTIYF
TRBV19	CASRTGSPTCEQYF
TRBV7-9	CASSLTSGSGANVLTF
TRBV4-3	CASSQAGTSGAQQYF
TRBV7-2	CASSSRTGRNTGELFF
TRBV5-1	CASSLKSTGTSRGETQYF
TRBV7-9	CASSPSSGNTIYF
TRBV25-1	CASSERLEQYF
TRBV6-1	CASSGQYPSYEQYF
TRBV28	CASTKPGQGILSYEQYF
TRBV28	CASSSPTDTQYF
TRBV9	CASSPPRREGSKTQYF
TRBV7-9	CASSPSARGINTEAFF
TRBV9	CASSPWDKGNTEAFF
TRBV7-2	CASSLGTWGGEQYF
TRBV20-1	CSARDRGRYTF
TRBV29-1	CSAEVVYGYTF
TRBV9	CASSPGDTEAFF
TRBV2	CASRGRPEAFF
TRBV11-1	CASSLEGVAKNIQYF
TRBV4-3	CASSQETSGGRRDTQYF
TRBV5-1	CASSLEGTSGSDTQYF
TRBV5-1	CASSPSGQVQSGYTF
TRBV5-5	CASSNETGLYEQYF
TRBV15	CATSRGLPQGGVGGYTF
TRBV7-6	CASSRKPPGGALAELYEQYF
TRBV7-3	CASRPGTGDYGYTF
TRBV7-2	CASSEGLVYNEQFF
TRBV11-2	CASSFLRAGPNNSPLHF
TRBV29-1	CSVDLGSGYGYTF
TRBV5-5	CASSLDAGVRDTEAFF
TRBV2	CASSVHRGTSGSYEQYF
TRBV18	CASSPSEASEAFF
TRBV6-5	CASSYTGGEQFF
TRBV18	CASSPPGSLNYGYTF
TRBV9	CASSVVAGGKNEQFF
TRBV6-5	CASSARGGSYNEQFF
TRBV5-1	CASSSGTKETQYF
TRBV27	CASSLNAAGANVLTF
TRBV9	CASSVGAESYEQYF
TRBV4-3	CASSQDWDSQTYEQYF
TRBV4-1	CASSQDSGLVSFIQYF
TRBV7-9	CASSLEPSGANVLTF
TRBV4-1	CASSPASGRRLFF
TRBV10-3	CAISDPPIDTEAFF
TRBV20-1	CSASNSQPQHF
TRBV28	CASGGISPGNTIYF
TRBV28	CASSFSQGLGNTIYF
TRBV5-1	CASSLGVSPRDTEAFF
TRBV2	CASSEARGGRHTDTQYF
TRBV6-5	CASSYAPSGSAPTQYF